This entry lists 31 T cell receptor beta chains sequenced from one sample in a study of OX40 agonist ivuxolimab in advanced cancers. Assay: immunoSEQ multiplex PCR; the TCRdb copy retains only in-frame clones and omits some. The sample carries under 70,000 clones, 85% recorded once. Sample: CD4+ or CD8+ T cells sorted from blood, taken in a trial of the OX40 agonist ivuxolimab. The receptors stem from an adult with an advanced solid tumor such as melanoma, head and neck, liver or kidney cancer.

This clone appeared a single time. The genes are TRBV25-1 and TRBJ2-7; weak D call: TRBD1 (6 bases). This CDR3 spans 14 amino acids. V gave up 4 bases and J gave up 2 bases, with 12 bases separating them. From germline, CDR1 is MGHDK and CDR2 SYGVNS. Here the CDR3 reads CASSARTAPYEQYF. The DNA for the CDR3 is TGTGCCAGCAGTGCCCGGACAGCACCCTACGAGCAGTACTTC.

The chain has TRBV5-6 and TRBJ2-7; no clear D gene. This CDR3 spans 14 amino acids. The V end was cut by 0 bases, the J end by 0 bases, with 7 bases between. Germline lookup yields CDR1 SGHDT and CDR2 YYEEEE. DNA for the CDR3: TGTGCCAGCAGCTTGGGCGGCAGCTCCTACGAGCAGTACTTC. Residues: CASSLGGSSYEQYF.

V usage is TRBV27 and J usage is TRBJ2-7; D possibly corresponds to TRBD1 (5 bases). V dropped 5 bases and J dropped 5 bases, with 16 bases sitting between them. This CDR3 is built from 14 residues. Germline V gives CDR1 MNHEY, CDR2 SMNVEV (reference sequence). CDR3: CASSPGQGSHEQYF. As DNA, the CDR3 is TGTGCCAGCAGTCCAGGACAAGGGTCCCACGAGCAGTACTTC.

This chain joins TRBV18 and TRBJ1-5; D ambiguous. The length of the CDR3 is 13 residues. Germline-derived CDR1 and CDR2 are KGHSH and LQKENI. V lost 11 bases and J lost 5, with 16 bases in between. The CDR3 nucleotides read TGTGCCTCGTCGGGGAGGGATGATCAGCCCCAGCATTTT. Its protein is CASSGRDDQPQHF.

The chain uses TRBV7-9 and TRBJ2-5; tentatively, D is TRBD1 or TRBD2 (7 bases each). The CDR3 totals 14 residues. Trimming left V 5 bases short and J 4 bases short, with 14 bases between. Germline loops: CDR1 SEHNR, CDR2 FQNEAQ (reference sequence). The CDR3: CASSRTGEGETQYF. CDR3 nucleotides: TGTGCCAGCAGCCGTACAGGGGAGGGAGAGACCCAGTACTTC. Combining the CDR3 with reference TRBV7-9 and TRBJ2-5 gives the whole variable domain DTGVSQNPRHKITKRGQNVTFRCDPISEHNRLYWYRQTLGQGPEFLTYFQNEAQLEKSRLLSDRFSAERPKGSFSTLEIQRTEQGDSAMYLCASSRTGEGETQYFGPGTRLLVL.

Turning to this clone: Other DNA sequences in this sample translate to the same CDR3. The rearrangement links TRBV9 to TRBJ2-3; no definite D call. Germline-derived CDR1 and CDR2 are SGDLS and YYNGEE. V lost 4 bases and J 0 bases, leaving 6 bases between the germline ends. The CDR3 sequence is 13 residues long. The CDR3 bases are TGTGCCAGCAGCCCACATAGCACAGATACGCAGTATTTT. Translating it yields CASSPHSTDTQYF.

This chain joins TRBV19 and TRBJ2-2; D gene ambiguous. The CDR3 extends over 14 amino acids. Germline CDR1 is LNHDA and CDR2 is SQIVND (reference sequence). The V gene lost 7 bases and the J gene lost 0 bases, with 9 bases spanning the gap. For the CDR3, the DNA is TGTGCCAGTATCGAGGAACCGAACACCGGGGAGCTGTTTTTT. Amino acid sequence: CASIEEPNTGELFF.

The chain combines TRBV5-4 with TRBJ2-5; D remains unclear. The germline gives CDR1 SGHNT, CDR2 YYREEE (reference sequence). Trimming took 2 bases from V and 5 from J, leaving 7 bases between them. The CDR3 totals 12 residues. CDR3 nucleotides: TGTGCCAGCAGCTTCAATGTTGAGACCCAGTACTTC. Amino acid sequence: CASSFNVETQYF.

The CDR3 spells CASRDRDRGNTGELFF. The CDR3 nucleotides read TGTGCCAGCAGGGACCGGGACAGGGGAAACACCGGGGAGCTGTTTTTT. The chain employs TRBV6-6 and TRBJ2-2; 10 nucleotides align to TRBD1. V lost 6 bases and J lost 2; bases outside the gene matches: 6. This CDR3 has 16 residues. CDR1 and CDR2 (germline): MNHNY, SVGAGI (reference sequence).

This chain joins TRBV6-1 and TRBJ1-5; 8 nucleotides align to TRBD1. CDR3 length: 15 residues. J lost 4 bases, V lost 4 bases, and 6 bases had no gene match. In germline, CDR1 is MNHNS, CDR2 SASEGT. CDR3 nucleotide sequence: TGTGCCAGCAGTGGAGCCACAGGGGGAAATCAGCCCCAGCATTTT. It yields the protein CASSGATGGNQPQHF.

CDR3 coding DNA: TGTGCCAGCAGCCCAGCTGGGTATGGCTACACCTTC. Protein: CASSPAGYGYTF. This chain uses TRBV16 with TRBJ1-2; D uncertain. There are 12 residues in the CDR3. Trimming took 4 bases from V and 5 from J, leaving 8 bases between them. CDR1 is KGHSY, CDR2 FQNENV, per germline.

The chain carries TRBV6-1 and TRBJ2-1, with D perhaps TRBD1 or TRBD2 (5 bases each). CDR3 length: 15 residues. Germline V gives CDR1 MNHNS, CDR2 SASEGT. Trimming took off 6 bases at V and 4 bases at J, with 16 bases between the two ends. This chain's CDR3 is CASRAPGPQYNEQFF. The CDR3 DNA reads TGTGCCAGCAGGGCCCCGGGACCCCAATACAATGAGCAGTTCTTC.

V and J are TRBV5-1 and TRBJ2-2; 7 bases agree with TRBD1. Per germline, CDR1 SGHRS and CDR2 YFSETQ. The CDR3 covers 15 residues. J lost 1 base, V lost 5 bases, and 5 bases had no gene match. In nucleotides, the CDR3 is TGCGCCAGCAGGAATCCAGGGGGGAACACCGGGGAGCTGTTTTTT. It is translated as CASRNPGGNTGELFF.

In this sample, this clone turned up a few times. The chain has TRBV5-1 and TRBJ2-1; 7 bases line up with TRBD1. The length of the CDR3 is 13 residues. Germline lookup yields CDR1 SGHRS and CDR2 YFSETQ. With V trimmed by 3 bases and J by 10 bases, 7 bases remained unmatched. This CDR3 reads CASSSQGVSEQFF. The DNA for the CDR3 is TGCGCCAGCAGCTCTCAGGGGGTGTCCGAGCAGTTCTTC.

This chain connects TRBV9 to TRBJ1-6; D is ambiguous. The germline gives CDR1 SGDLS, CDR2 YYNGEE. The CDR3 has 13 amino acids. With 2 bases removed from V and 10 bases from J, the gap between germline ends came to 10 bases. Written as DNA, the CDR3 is TGTGCCAGCAGCGTTGTAGAGAGGTCACCCCTCCACTTT. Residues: CASSVVERSPLHF.

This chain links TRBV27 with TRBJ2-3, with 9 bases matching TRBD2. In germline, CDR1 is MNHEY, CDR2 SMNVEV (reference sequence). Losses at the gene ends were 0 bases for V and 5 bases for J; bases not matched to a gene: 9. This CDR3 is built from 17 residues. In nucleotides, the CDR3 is TGTGCCAGCAGTTTATCGGGGTATAGCGGGAGAGGAGATACGCAGTATTTT. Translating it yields CASSLSGYSGRGDTQYF.

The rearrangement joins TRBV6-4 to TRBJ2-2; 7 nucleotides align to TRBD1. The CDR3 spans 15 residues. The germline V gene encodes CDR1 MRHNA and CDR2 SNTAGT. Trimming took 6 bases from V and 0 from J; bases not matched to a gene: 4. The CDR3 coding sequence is TGTGCCAGCAGACCCGGGACAGCGAACACCGGGGAGCTGTTTTTT. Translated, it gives CASRPGTANTGELFF.

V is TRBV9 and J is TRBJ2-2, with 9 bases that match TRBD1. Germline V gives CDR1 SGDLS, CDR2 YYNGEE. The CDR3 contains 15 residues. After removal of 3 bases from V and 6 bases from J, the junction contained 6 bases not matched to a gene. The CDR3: CASSARDREPGELFF. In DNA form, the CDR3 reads TGTGCCAGCAGCGCCCGGGACAGGGAGCCCGGGGAGCTGTTTTTT.

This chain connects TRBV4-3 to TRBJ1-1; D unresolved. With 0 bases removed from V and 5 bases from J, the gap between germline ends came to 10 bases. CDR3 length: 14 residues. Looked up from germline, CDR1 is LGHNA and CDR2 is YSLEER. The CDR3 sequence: CASSQELGRTEAFF. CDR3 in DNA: TGCGCCAGCAGCCAAGAACTGGGCAGGACTGAAGCTTTCTTT.

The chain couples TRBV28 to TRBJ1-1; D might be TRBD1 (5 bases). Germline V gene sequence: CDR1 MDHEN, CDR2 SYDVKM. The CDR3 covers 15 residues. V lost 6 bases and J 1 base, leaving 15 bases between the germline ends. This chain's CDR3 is CASRAAGGENTEAFF. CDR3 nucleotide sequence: TGTGCCAGCAGGGCTGCGGGGGGAGAGAACACTGAAGCTTTCTTT.

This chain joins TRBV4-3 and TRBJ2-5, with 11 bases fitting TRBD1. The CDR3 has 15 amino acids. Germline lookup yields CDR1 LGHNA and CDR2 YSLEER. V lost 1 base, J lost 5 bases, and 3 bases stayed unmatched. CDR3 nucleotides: TGCGCCAGCAGCCAAGGGGACAGGGGGGGCGAGACCCAGTACTTC. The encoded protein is CASSQGDRGGETQYF.

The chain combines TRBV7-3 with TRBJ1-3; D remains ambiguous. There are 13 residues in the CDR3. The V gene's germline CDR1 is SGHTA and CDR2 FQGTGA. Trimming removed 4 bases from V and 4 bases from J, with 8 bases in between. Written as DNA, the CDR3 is TGTGCCAGCAGCTCCCAGGACGGAAACACCATATATTTT. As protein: CASSSQDGNTIYF. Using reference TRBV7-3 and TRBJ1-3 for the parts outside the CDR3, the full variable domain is GAGVSQTPSNKVTEKGKYVELRCDPISGHTALYWYRQSLGQGPEFLIYFQGTGAADDSGLPNDRFFAVRPEGSVSTLKIQRTERGDSAVYLCASSSQDGNTIYFGEGSWLTVV.

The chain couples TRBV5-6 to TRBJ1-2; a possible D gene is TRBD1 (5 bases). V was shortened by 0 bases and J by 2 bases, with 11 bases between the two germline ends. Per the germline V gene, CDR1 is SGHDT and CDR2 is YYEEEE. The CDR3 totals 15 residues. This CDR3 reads CASSLGTLTNYGYTF. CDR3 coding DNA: TGTGCCAGCAGCTTGGGGACACTGACGAACTATGGCTACACCTTC.

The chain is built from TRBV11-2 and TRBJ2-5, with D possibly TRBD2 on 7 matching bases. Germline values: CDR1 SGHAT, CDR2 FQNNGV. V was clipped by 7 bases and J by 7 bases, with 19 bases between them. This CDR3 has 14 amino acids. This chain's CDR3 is CASNFNRGEGTQYF. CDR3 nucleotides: TGTGCCAGCAACTTTAATAGGGGGGAGGGGACCCAGTACTTC. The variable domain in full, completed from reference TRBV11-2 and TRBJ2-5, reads EAGVAQSPRYKIIEKRQSVAFWCNPISGHATLYWYQQILGQGPKLLIQFQNNGVVDDSQLPKDRFSAERLKGVDSTLKIQPAKLEDSAVYLCASNFNRGEGTQYFGPGTRLLVL.

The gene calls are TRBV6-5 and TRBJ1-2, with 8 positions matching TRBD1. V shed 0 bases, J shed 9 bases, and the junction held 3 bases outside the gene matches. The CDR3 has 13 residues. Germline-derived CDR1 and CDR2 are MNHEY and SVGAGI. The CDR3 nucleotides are TGTGCCAGCAGTTACTCGGACAGGGCGAGCTACACCTTC. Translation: CASSYSDRASYTF.

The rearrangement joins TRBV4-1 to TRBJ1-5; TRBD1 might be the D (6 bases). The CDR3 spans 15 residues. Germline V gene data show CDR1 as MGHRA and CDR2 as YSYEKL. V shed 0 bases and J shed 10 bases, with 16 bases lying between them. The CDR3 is CASSQDPTGPVPQHF. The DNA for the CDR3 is TGCGCCAGCAGCCAAGACCCGACAGGTCCAGTACCCCAGCATTTT.

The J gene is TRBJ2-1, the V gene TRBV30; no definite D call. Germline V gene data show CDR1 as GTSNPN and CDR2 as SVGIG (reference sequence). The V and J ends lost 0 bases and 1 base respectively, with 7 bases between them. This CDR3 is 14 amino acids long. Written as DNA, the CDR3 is TGTGCCTGGAGTGTATGGGGATCCTACAATGAGCAGTTCTTC. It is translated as CAWSVWGSYNEQFF.

As DNA, the CDR3 is TGTGCCAGCAGCTCAGGACCGACTAGGATAAACTATGGCTACACCTTC. Protein sequence: CASSSGPTRINYGYTF. V and J are TRBV5-6 and TRBJ1-2; D call uncertain. Looked up from germline, CDR1 is SGHDT and CDR2 is YYEEEE. V lost 3 bases and J 2 bases, leaving 17 bases between the germline ends. The CDR3 consists of 16 residues.

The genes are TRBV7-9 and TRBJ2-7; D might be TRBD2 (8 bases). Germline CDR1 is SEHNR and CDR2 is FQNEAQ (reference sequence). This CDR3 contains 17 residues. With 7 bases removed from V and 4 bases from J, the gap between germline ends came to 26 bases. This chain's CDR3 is CASTQGVTSEMTYEQYF. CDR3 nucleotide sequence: TGTGCCAGCACCCAGGGGGTGACTAGCGAGATGACTTACGAGCAGTACTTC.

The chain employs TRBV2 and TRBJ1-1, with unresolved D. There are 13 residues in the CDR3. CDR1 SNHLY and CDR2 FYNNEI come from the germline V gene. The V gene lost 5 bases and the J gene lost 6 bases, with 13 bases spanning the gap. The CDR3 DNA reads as TGTGCCAGCAGTAGCTCATCACCTGCTGAAGCTTTCTTT. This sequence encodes CASSSSSPAEAFF.

CDR3 region: CASSPTHNSPLHF. The CDR3 bases are TGCGCCAGCAGCCCGACCCACAATTCACCCCTCCACTTT. V usage is TRBV4-3 and J usage is TRBJ1-6; D gene ambiguous. V was clipped by 4 bases and J by 7 bases, with 8 bases between them. The CDR3 has 13 amino acids. Germline CDR1 reads LGHNA; CDR2 reads YSLEER.